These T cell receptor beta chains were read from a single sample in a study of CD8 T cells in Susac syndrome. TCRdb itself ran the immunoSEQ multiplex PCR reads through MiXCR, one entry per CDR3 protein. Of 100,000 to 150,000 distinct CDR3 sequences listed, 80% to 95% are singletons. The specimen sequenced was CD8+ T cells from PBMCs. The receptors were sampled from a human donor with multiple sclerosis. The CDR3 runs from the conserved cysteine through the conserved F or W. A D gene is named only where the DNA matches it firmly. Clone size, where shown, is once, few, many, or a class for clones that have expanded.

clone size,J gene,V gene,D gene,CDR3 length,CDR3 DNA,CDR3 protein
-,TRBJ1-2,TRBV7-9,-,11,TGTGCCAGCGGGGGCAGCTCGGTCTACACCTTC,CASGGSSVYTF
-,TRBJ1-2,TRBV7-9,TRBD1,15,TGTGCCAGCAGCTTAGGACAGGGGGCGCAGAATGGCTACACCTTC,CASSLGQGAQNGYTF
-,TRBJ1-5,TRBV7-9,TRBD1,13,TGTGCCAGCAGCCTAGGGACAGGGAGTGGCCAGCATTTT,CASSLGTGSGQHF
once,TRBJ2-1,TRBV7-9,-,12,TGTGCCAGCAGCCGGGACGACCGGCGGCAGTTCTTC,CASSRDDRRQFF
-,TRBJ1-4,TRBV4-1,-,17,TGCGCCAGCAGCCAAGATTCCGGGTTCTTCCGGAACGAAAAACTGTTTTTT,CASSQDSGFFRNEKLFF
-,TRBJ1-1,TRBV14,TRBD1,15,TGTGCCAGCAGCCACCGGGACAGGGAGGGCACTGAAGCTTTCTTT,CASSHRDREGTEAFF
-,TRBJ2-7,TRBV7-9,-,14,TGTGCCAGCAGCCCGAAGACAGGAACCTACGAGCAGTACTTC,CASSPKTGTYEQYF
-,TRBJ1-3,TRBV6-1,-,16,TGTGCCAGCAGTGAAGGACCCGGTTACTCTGGAAACACCATATATTTT,CASSEGPGYSGNTIYF
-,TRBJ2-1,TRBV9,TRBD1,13,TGTGCCAACCAGGGGGCAGTCTACAATGAGCAGTTCTTC,CANQGAVYNEQFF
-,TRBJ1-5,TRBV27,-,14,TGTGCCAGCAGACGGATCTATAGCAATCAGCCCCAGCATTTT,CASRRIYSNQPQHF
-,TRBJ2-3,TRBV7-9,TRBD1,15,TGTGCCAGCAGTCGACAGGGTTCGGGCACAGATACGCAGTATTTT,CASSRQGSGTDTQYF
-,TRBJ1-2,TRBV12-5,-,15,TGTGCTAGTGGAGGGATCCGGGACTCGGGCTATGGCTACACCTTC,CASGGIRDSGYGYTF
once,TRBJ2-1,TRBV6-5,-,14,TGTGCCAGCAGCTCCGTCTGGGGAAACAATGAGCAGTTCTTC,CASSSVWGNNEQFF
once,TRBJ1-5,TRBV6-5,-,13,TGTGCCAGCGCGCCTAACCTGGGCCAGCCCCAGCATTTT,CASAPNLGQPQHF
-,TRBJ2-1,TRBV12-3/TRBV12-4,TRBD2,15,TGTGCCCCCCCGGGGGGGGTATTATCCTACAATGAGCAGTTCTTC,CAPPGGVLSYNEQFF
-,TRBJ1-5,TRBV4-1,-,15,TGCGCCAGCAGCCAAACCCCAGCTAGCAATCAGCCCCAGCATTTT,CASSQTPASNQPQHF
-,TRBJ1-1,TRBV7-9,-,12,TGTGCCAGCAGCTTGGACCGGACTGAAGCTTTCTTT,CASSLDRTEAFF
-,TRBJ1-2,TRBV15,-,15,TGTGCCACCAGCCCCCCGAACAGGACCCGGGGTGGCTACACCTTC,CATSPPNRTRGGYTF
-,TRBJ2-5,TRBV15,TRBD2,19,TGTGCCACCAGCAGAGATCTGAACGTAGCGGGAGAGTACCAAGAGACCCAGTACTTC,CATSRDLNVAGEYQETQYF
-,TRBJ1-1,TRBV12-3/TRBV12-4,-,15,TGTGCCAGCAGCCCTAGCTCGACAGGGAACACTGAAGCTTTCTTT,CASSPSSTGNTEAFF
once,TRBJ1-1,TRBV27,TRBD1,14,TGTGCCAGCAGTCAGACAGGGGTGGGGACTGAAGCTTTCTTT,CASSQTGVGTEAFF
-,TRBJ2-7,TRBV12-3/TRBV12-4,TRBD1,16,TGTGCCAGCAGTCCGGCGAGGGGACAGGGTCTCAACGAGCAGTACTTC,CASSPARGQGLNEQYF
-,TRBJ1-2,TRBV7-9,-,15,TGTGCCAGCAGCGCCGGGGACTTCCGGGCGACGGGCTACACCTTC,CASSAGDFRATGYTF
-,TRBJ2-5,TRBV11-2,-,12,TGTGCCAGCAGCTTAGGGTCGGGGACCCAGTACTTC,CASSLGSGTQYF
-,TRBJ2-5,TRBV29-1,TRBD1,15,TGCAGCGTCCCCGGGACAGGGTTGGTCTGGGAGACCCAGTACTTC,CSVPGTGLVWETQYF
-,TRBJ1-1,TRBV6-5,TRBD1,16,TGTGCCAGCAGTTACTCGGGGGACAGAACGAACACTGAAGCTTTCTTT,CASSYSGDRTNTEAFF
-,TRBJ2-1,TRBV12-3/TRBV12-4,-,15,TGTGCCAGCAGTTTGGGGGGAGTGCTCTACAATGAGCAGTTCTTC,CASSLGGVLYNEQFF
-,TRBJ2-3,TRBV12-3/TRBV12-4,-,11,TGTGCCAGCAGTTTTGGAACGACGCAGTATTTT,CASSFGTTQYF
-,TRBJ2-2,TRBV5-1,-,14,TGCGCCAGCAGCTTGGGGCCGGGTCGGCGGGAGCTGTTTTTT,CASSLGPGRRELFF
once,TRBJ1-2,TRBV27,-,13,TGTGCCACTTCGGACGGTGGGGTTTACGGCTACACCTTC,CATSDGGVYGYTF
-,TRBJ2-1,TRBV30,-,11,TGTGCCTGGAGTTCAGGTAATGAGCAGTTCTTC,CAWSSGNEQFF
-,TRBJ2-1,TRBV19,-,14,TGTGCCAGTAGTATCCTCGACCGTCAGGATGAGCAGTTCTTC,CASSILDRQDEQFF
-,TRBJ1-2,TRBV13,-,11,TGTGCCAGCAAGAGGGGGGTCAACCACACCTTC,CASKRGVNHTF
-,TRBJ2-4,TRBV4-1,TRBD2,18,TGCGCCAGCAGCCCGGGACTAGCGGGGGCCCTAGCCAAAAACATTCAGTACTTC,CASSPGLAGALAKNIQYF